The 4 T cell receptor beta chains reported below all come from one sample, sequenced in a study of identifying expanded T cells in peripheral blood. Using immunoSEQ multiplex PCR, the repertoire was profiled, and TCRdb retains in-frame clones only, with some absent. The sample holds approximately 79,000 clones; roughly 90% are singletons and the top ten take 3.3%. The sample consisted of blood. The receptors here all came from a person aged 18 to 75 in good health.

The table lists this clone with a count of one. The CDR3 DNA follows: TGTGCCAGCAGCTTCCAGCGGAGCTCCTACAATGAGCAGTTCTTC. Amino acid sequence: CASSFQRSSYNEQFF. The chain carries TRBV11-2 and TRBJ2-1; a possible D gene is TRBD2 (5 bases). CDR3 length: 15 residues. V dropped 3 bases and J dropped 0 bases, with 9 bases sitting between them. Per germline, CDR1 SGHAT and CDR2 FQNNGV.

The CDR3 DNA is TGTGCCAGCAGTCTTCGGGGCGGAGGGGGAGAGACCCAGTACTTC. This sequence encodes CASSLRGGGGETQYF. The chain uses TRBV13 and TRBJ2-5, with D perhaps given as TRBD1 or TRBD2 (6 bases each). From germline, CDR1 is PRHDT and CDR2 FYEKMQ (reference sequence). With 6 bases removed from V and 4 bases from J, the gap between germline ends came to 18 bases. The CDR3 has 15 amino acids. Full variable domain (rest looked up from reference TRBV13 and TRBJ2-5): AAGVIQSPRHLIKEKRETATLKCYPIPRHDTVYWYQQGPGQDPQFLISFYEKMQSDKGSIPDRFSAQQFSDYHSELNMSSLELGDSALYFCASSLRGGGGETQYFGPGTRLLVL.

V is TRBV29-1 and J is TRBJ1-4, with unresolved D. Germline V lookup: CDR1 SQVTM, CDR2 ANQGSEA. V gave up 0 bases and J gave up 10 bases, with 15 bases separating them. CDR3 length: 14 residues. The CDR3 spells CSVEDLSRRGKLFF. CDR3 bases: TGCAGCGTTGAAGATCTATCCAGAAGAGGAAAACTGTTTTTT.

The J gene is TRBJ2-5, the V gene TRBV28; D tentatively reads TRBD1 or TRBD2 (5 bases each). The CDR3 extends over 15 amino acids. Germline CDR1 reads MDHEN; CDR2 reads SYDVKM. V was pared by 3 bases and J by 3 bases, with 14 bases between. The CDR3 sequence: CASSLQGRGEETQYF. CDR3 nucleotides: TGTGCCAGCAGTTTGCAGGGACGGGGAGAAGAGACCCAGTACTTC.